Below, 31 T cell receptor beta chains from the same sample are listed, as sequenced in a study of chemoradiotherapy in HPV16-positive cancers (dated by TCRdb to between 2021 and 2024). The method was the immunoSEQ multiplex PCR assay. This immuneACCESS table, as held by TCRdb, lists in-frame sequences with V and J called but not all clones. Of the missing ones, under half trace to an unresolved V gene in checked studies; the others have no known cause. The sample table lists about 2,300 clones, 55% to 75% of them with a count of one. The ten most abundant clones make up 25% to 30% of the sample. The specimen comprised tumor tissue, sampled from a patient who underwent chemoradiotherapy. These receptors were collected from a human donor with HPV-associated anogenital cancer.

V usage is TRBV7-8 and J usage is TRBJ1-6; no reliable D call. The length of the CDR3 is 14 residues. Trimming removed 4 bases at V and 10 bases at J, with 14 bases between. Per the germline V gene, CDR1 is SGHVS and CDR2 is FQNEAQ. The CDR3 sequence is CASSSGNIQSPLHF. The CDR3 DNA follows: TGTGCCAGCAGCTCCGGGAACATCCAATCACCCCTCCACTTT.

In DNA, the CDR3 is TGTGCCAGCAGCTTAAACAGGGCCCTGGGGACTGAAGCTTTCTTT. As protein: CASSLNRALGTEAFF. The chain joins TRBV11-2 to TRBJ1-1, with D maybe TRBD1 (6 bases). The CDR3 covers 15 residues. Germline V gene data show CDR1 as SGHAT and CDR2 as FQNNGV. Trimming removed 2 bases at V and 5 bases at J, with 15 bases between.

Notes on this clone: Mismatch with germline at one junction end may stem from a read error. V and J are TRBV16 and TRBJ2-1; 7 bases line up with TRBD2. This CDR3 is built from 12 residues. CDR1 is KGHSY and CDR2 is FQNENV in the germline V gene. In nucleotides, the CDR3 is TGTGCCAGCAGCCAATCTGGGACTATGGTGGTCTTC. This encodes CASSQSGTMVVF.

This rearrangement joins TRBV11-2 to TRBJ1-2, with D possibly TRBD1 on 5 matching bases. Trimming took 1 base from V and 2 from J, leaving 17 bases between them. Germline lookup yields CDR1 SGHAT and CDR2 FQNNGV. The CDR3 spans 17 residues. CDR3 DNA sequence: TGTGCCAGCAGCTTAGTTCTGGGGCCAGCAGGGAACTATGGCTACACCTTC. Its protein is CASSLVLGPAGNYGYTF. Full variable domain (outside the CDR3, taken from reference TRBV11-2 and TRBJ1-2): EAGVAQSPRYKIIEKRQSVAFWCNPISGHATLYWYQQILGQGPKLLIQFQNNGVVDDSQLPKDRFSAERLKGVDSTLKIQPAKLEDSAVYLCASSLVLGPAGNYGYTFGSGTRLTVV.

The chain joins TRBV27 to TRBJ1-6; D gene ambiguous. The CDR3 consists of 12 residues. Germline V lookup: CDR1 MNHEY, CDR2 SMNVEV (reference sequence). V was cut by 4 bases and J by 9 bases, with 7 bases left in between. The chain's CDR3 is CASSSVRSPLHF. Written as DNA, the CDR3 is TGTGCCAGCAGTTCCGTCCGTTCACCCCTCCACTTT.

The chain is built from TRBV6-5 and TRBJ1-2, with 8 bases fitting TRBD1. V was clipped by 4 bases and J by 2 bases; unmatched bases: 9. CDR3 size: 16 residues. Germline V gene lookup returns CDR1 MNHEY and CDR2 SVGAGI. The CDR3: CASSSTGVHPNYGYTF. In DNA, the CDR3 is TGTGCCAGCAGTTCGACAGGGGTCCATCCAAACTATGGCTACACCTTC.

The V gene is TRBV30, the J gene TRBJ2-1; no clear D gene. Germline loops: CDR1 GTSNPN, CDR2 SVGIG (reference sequence). Trimming left V 0 bases short and J 2 bases short, with 17 bases between. The CDR3 is 17 amino acids. This chain's CDR3 is CAWSVSGPTYAYNEQFF. CDR3 DNA: TGTGCCTGGAGTGTATCTGGGCCCACGTATGCCTACAATGAGCAGTTCTTC.

This sequence joins TRBV6-4 and TRBJ2-4; TRBD2 is a possible D gene (5 bases). The CDR3 runs to 13 residues. V lost 9 bases, J lost 0 bases, and 9 bases lay in between. Germline CDR1 is MRHNA and CDR2 is SNTAGT. The CDR3: CASREGAKNIQYF. In nucleotides, the CDR3 is TGTGCCAGTCGAGAGGGAGCCAAAAACATTCAGTACTTC.

This rearrangement joins TRBV15 to TRBJ2-5; D unresolved. V dropped 0 bases and J dropped 3 bases, with 5 bases sitting between them. This CDR3 spans 13 amino acids. CDR1 and CDR2 from the germline V gene are LNHNV and YYDKDF (reference sequence). As DNA, the CDR3 is TGTGCCACCAGCAGAGACTTGAAAGAGACCCAGTACTTC. It is translated as CATSRDLKETQYF.

The table lists this clone with a count of one. The rearrangement uses TRBV7-3 and TRBJ2-5; D is unclear. CDR3 length: 12 amino acids. The germline V and J ends were trimmed by 1 base and 5 bases, with 5 bases remaining between them. The germline V gene has CDR1 SGHTA and CDR2 FQGTGA. The CDR3 nucleotides read TGTGCCAGCAGCTTAAATGGGGAGACCCAGTACTTC. Translating it yields CASSLNGETQYF.

The V and J genes are TRBV14 and TRBJ1-2, with TRBD1 matching over 7 bases. Germline V CDR1 and CDR2: SGHDN, FVKESK. The J segment lost 6 bases and the V segment lost 0 bases, leaving 7 bases of the junction unmatched. The CDR3 contains 15 residues. CDR3 sequence: CASSQEMGTANGYTF. CDR3 coding DNA: TGTGCCAGCAGCCAAGAAATGGGGACAGCTAATGGCTACACCTTC.

The rearrangement links TRBV2 to TRBJ1-6; 7 bases agree with TRBD1. V lost 6 bases, J lost 7 bases, and 6 bases stayed unmatched. The germline CDR1 and CDR2 sequences are SNHLY and FYNNEI. The CDR3 runs 14 residues. The CDR3 here is CASSETGFNSPLHF. The CDR3 DNA sequence: TGTGCCAGCAGCGAGACAGGGTTCAATTCACCCCTCCACTTT. Full variable domain (rest looked up from reference TRBV2 and TRBJ1-6): EPEVTQTPSHQVTQMGQEVILRCVPISNHLYFYWYRQILGQKVEFLVSFYNNEISEKSEIFDDQFSVERPDGSNFTLKIRSTKLEDSAMYFCASSETGFNSPLHFGNGTRLTVT.

CDR3 region: CASRGVVQDNEQFF. The CDR3 nucleotides read TGTGCTAGCCGGGGGGTTGTACAAGACAATGAGCAGTTCTTC. The V and J genes are TRBV12-5 and TRBJ2-1; 7 bases are a match to TRBD2. Germline CDR1 is LGHNT and CDR2 is FRNRAP. Trimming cost V 9 bases and J 5 bases; bases outside gene matches: 10. There are 14 residues in the CDR3. Supplemented by reference TRBV12-5 and TRBJ2-1, the full variable domain reads DARVTQTPRHKVTEMGQEVTMRCQPILGHNTVFWYRQTMMQGLELLAYFRNRAPLDDSGMPKDRFSAEMPDATLATLKIQPSEPRDSAVYFCASRGVVQDNEQFFGPGTRLTVL.

The gene calls are TRBV20-1 and TRBJ2-7, with D hard to call. Between the trimmed V and J ends, which lost 5 bases and 4 bases, there was a span of 9 bases. The CDR3 length is 11 residues. The V gene's germline CDR1 is DFQATT and CDR2 SNEGSKA (reference sequence). CDR3 loop: CSAPDVYEQYV. As DNA, the CDR3 is TGCAGTGCTCCAGACGTGTACGAGCAGTACGTC.

V usage is TRBV27 and J usage is TRBJ2-2; TRBD2 matches at 7 bases. The V and J ends lost 6 bases and 6 bases, in that order; junction bases with no gene match: 10. The CDR3 is made up of 15 amino acids. Germline V gene lookup returns CDR1 MNHEY and CDR2 SMNVEV (reference sequence). CDR3 loop: CASSLGRVGAGELFF. In DNA form, the CDR3 reads TGTGCCAGCAGCCTTGGGAGGGTCGGAGCCGGGGAGCTGTTTTTT.

The chain has TRBV4-1 and TRBJ2-5, with 11 bases fitting TRBD2. CDR3 length: 18 amino acids. CDR1 is MGHRA and CDR2 is YSYEKL in the germline V gene. V was clipped by 4 bases and J by 2 bases; unmatched bases: 12. The CDR3 DNA sequence: TGCGCCAGCAGCCCCCGGCTAGCGGGGGGATACCTACAAGAGACCCAGTACTTC. Protein sequence: CASSPRLAGGYLQETQYF.

This rearrangement joins TRBV11-2 to TRBJ2-1; TRBD2 matches 9 bases. The CDR3 length is 17 residues. V dropped 0 bases and J dropped 5; count of bases not matched to a gene: 8. CDR1 SGHAT and CDR2 FQNNGV come from the germline V gene. The CDR3 loop reads CASSLDLPGLAHNEQFF. Written as DNA, the CDR3 is TGTGCCAGCAGCTTAGATCTCCCGGGACTAGCTCACAATGAGCAGTTCTTC.

This clone showed up just once. The rearrangement uses TRBV5-4 and TRBJ1-4, with D possibly TRBD1 on 5 matching bases. Per the germline V gene, CDR1 is SGHNT and CDR2 is YYREEE (reference sequence). V was clipped by 9 bases and J by 8 bases, with 20 bases between them. CDR3 length equals 14 residues. CDR3 protein: CATRVGGAGEKLFF. The CDR3 nucleotides read TGTGCCACGAGAGTCGGAGGGGCTGGAGAAAAACTGTTTTTT.

This rearrangement joins TRBV18 to TRBJ1-2; 9 bases are shared with TRBD1. Trimming took 3 bases from V and 7 from J; bases not matched to a gene: 3. The CDR3 spans 13 residues. Germline CDR1 is KGHSH and CDR2 is LQKENI. The CDR3: CASSPGQGSGYTF. In nucleotides, the CDR3 is TGTGCCAGCTCACCGGGACAGGGAAGTGGCTACACCTTC. The full variable domain, with the rest looked up from reference TRBV18 and TRBJ1-2, is NAGVMQNPRHLVRRRGQEARLRCSPMKGHSHVYWYRQLPEEGLKFMVYLQKENIIDESGMPKERFSAEFPKEGPSILRIQQVVRGDSAAYFCASSPGQGSGYTFGSGTRLTVV.

The rearrangement uses TRBV4-3 and TRBJ2-2, with D possibly being TRBD1 (5 bases). The V end lost 0 bases, the J end lost 6 bases, and 11 bases lay between the germline ends. The germline CDR1 and CDR2 sequences are LGHNA and YSLEER. This CDR3 spans 15 amino acids. The CDR3 loop reads CASSQDPQGSGELFF. The DNA of the CDR3 is TGCGCCAGCAGCCAAGATCCCCAGGGCTCCGGGGAGCTGTTTTTT.

The rearrangement joins TRBV12-5 to TRBJ1-5, with TRBD1 as a possible D gene (6 bases). V lost 1 base and J 4 bases, leaving 8 bases between the germline ends. In germline, CDR1 is LGHNT, CDR2 FRNRAP. The CDR3 contains 14 residues. The CDR3 nucleotides read TGTGCTAGTGGTTTGGAACAGGGAAATCAGCCCCAGCATTTT. Translated, it gives CASGLEQGNQPQHF.

The J gene is TRBJ1-4, the V gene TRBV6-5, with no clear D. Between the trimmed V and J ends, which lost 0 bases and 10 bases, there was a span of 12 bases. This CDR3 is 14 amino acids long. Germline lookup yields CDR1 MNHEY and CDR2 SVGAGI. CDR3: CASSYSNQDLKLFF. CDR3 in DNA: TGTGCCAGCAGTTACTCGAATCAGGATCTAAAACTGTTTTTT.

A single count supports this clone. For the CDR3, the DNA is TGTGCCTGGAGTGTTTATGAGGGGGCGAGGGAAAAACTGTTTTTT. This encodes CAWSVYEGAREKLFF. The rearrangement uses TRBV30 and TRBJ1-4; 7 bases line up with TRBD1. After removal of 0 bases from V and 8 bases from J, the junction contained 9 bases not matched to a gene. The length of the CDR3 is 15 residues. Germline V gives CDR1 GTSNPN, CDR2 SVGIG (reference sequence).

To note about this clone: Other DNA sequences within the sample encode an identical CDR3. The rearrangement joins TRBV11-2 to TRBJ2-1; the match to TRBD1 covers 11 bases. Trimming removed 5 bases from V and 4 bases from J; junction bases left unmatched: 4. Germline loops: CDR1 SGHAT, CDR2 FQNNGV. The CDR3 is 15 amino acids. Here the CDR3 reads CASSPGTGGYNEQFF. The CDR3 nucleotides are TGTGCCAGCAGCCCCGGGACAGGGGGATACAATGAGCAGTTCTTC.

The CDR3 is CASSSRTSGTGRSYNEQFF. For the CDR3, the DNA is TGTGCCAGCAGTTCGCGGACTAGCGGGACAGGGAGGTCCTACAATGAGCAGTTCTTC. The rearrangement joins TRBV27 to TRBJ2-1, with 12 bases lining up with TRBD2. Germline values: CDR1 MNHEY, CDR2 SMNVEV (reference sequence). Germline trimming cut 4 bases from V and 1 base from J; bases unmatched to any gene: 11. The CDR3 extends over 19 amino acids.

The chain combines TRBV6-9 with TRBJ1-1; D is uncertain. The CDR3 is 15 residues long. The V gene's germline CDR1 is MNHGY and CDR2 SVAAGI. V was trimmed by 3 bases and J by 1 base, leaving 12 bases between them. The CDR3 region is CASSYSTSANTEAFF. In DNA form, the CDR3 reads TGTGCCAGCAGTTACTCGACCTCAGCGAACACTGAAGCTTTCTTT.

By sample share, this clone is medium-sized. CDR3 DNA sequence: TGTGCCAGCAGCCGGGACACGGATGGCTACACCTTC. This gives the protein CASSRDTDGYTF. This chain uses TRBV2 with TRBJ1-2; tentative D call: TRBD1 (6 bases). Trimming cost V 6 bases and J 6 bases, with 11 bases left between them. Germline V CDR1 and CDR2: SNHLY, FYNNEI. The CDR3 length is 12 residues. The full variable domain, in which reference TRBV2 and TRBJ1-2 provide the parts outside the CDR3, is EPEVTQTPSHQVTQMGQEVILRCVPISNHLYFYWYRQILGQKVEFLVSFYNNEISEKSEIFDDQFSVERPDGSNFTLKIRSTKLEDSAMYFCASSRDTDGYTFGSGTRLTVV.

V is TRBV6-5 and J is TRBJ1-2; 7 positions match TRBD1. This CDR3 has 15 residues. Trimming at V came to 5 bases and at J to 2 bases, leaving 8 bases not matched to a gene. CDR1 is MNHEY and CDR2 is SVGAGI in the germline V gene. CDR3 DNA sequence: TGTGCCAGCAGTCAGACAGGGAGAGAGAACTATGGCTACACCTTC. It codes for CASSQTGRENYGYTF.

The chain joins TRBV5-1 to TRBJ2-7; D call uncertain. The CDR3 consists of 12 residues. CDR1 is SGHRS and CDR2 is YFSETQ in the germline V gene. Trimming took 4 bases from V and 3 from J, leaving 8 bases between them. The CDR3 spells CASSPTGYEQYF. The CDR3 DNA sequence: TGCGCCAGCAGCCCCACCGGCTACGAGCAGTACTTC.

This chain links TRBV15 with TRBJ2-2; 9 nucleotides match TRBD1. V lost 5 bases and J lost 1; bases outside the gene matches: 2. Germline V gives CDR1 LNHNV, CDR2 YYDKDF (reference sequence). The CDR3 spans 15 residues. The CDR3 sequence is CATSGDRVNTGELFF. CDR3 coding DNA: TGTGCCACCAGCGGGGACAGGGTGAACACCGGGGAGCTGTTTTTT.

The chain joins TRBV6-1 to TRBJ1-1; the D gene is possibly TRBD1 (5 bases). CDR1 and CDR2 (germline): MNHNS, SASEGT. The CDR3 runs to 15 residues. Trimming left V 6 bases short and J 1 base short, with 15 bases between. Written as DNA, the CDR3 is TGTGCCAGCAGCGAAATATTAGGACAGAACACTGAAGCTTTCTTT. Its translation is CASSEILGQNTEAFF.